This T cell receptor beta chain was retrieved from a study of T cells and Merkel cell carcinoma outcomes. Study-wide results and caveats: Merkel cell carcinoma outcomes were reportedly predicted by repertoire and T-cell density.

Details on this clone: The target antigen is unknown.

Produced via immunoSEQ multiplex PCR; TCRdb's table is partial and in-frame only. Among about 19,000 clones, 82% were seen once, and the ten largest hold 3% to 3.5%. Germline CDR1 reads ENHRY; CDR2 reads SYGVKD. There are 13 residues in the CDR3. The V and J ends lost 10 bases and 5 bases respectively, with 17 bases between them. The chain has TRBV10-3 and TRBJ1-1; TRBD1 is a possible D gene (5 bases). Sequenced material: tumor tissue from Merkel cell carcinoma. This clonotype was obtained from a human donor with Merkel cell carcinoma. In DNA form, the CDR3 reads TGTGCCACGAGGTGGAGGGGTCGAACTGAAGCTTTCTTT. This codes for CATRWRGRTEAFF.